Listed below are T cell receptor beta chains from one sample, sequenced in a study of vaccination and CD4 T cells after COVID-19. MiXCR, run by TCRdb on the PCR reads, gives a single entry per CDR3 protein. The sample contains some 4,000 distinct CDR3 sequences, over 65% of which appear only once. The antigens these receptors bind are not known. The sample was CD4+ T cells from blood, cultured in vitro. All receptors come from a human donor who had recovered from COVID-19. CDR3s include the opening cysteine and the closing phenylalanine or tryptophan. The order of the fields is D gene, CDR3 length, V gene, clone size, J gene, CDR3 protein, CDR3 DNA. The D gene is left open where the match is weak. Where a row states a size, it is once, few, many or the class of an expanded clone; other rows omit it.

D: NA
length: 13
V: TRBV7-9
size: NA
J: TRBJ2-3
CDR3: CASSQRITDTQYF
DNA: TGTGCCAGCAGCCAACGGATCACAGATACGCAGTATTTT

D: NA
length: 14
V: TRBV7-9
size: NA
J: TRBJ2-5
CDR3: CASSLQGYQETQYF
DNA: TGTGCCAGCAGCTTACAGGGTTACCAAGAGACCCAGTACTTC

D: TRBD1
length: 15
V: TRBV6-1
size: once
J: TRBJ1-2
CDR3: CASRRQGGSNYGYTF
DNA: TGTGCCAGCAGGCGACAGGGAGGGAGCAACTATGGCTACACCTTC

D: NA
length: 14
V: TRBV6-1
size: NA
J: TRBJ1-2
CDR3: CASSPTVGTYGYTF
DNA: TGTGCCAGCAGTCCCACCGTGGGAACCTATGGCTACACCTTC

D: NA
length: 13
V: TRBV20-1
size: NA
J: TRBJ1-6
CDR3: CSASAAYNSPLHF
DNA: TGCAGTGCTAGTGCAGCCTATAATTCACCCCTCCACTTT

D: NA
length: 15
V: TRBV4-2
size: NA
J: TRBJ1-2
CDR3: CASSPGQGGIGGYTF
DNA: TGTGCCAGCAGCCCTGGCCAAGGGGGGATCGGTGGCTACACCTTC

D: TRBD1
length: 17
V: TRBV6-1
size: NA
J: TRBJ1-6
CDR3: CASTLRQGGTLNSPLHF
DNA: TGTGCCAGCACTCTGAGACAGGGGGGTACTCTTAATTCACCCCTCCACTTT

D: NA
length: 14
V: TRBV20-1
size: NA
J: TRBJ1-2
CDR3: CSATAGTRAPGYTF
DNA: TGCAGTGCTACAGCCGGGACAAGGGCTCCTGGCTACACCTTC

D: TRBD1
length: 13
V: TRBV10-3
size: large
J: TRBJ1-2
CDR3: CATTGGADYGYTF
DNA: TGTGCCACAACAGGGGGCGCGGACTATGGCTACACCTTC

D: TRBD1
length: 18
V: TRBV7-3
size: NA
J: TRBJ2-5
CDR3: CASSHISGGTGLKETQYF
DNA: TGTGCCAGCAGTCATATCAGTGGGGGGACAGGGTTGAAAGAGACCCAGTACTTC

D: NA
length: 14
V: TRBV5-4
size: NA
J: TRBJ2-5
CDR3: CASSLARGWETQYF
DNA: TGTGCCAGCAGCTTGGCCAGGGGATGGGAGACCCAGTACTTC

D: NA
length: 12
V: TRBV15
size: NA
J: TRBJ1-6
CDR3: CATSRDGQATGF
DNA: TGTGCCACCAGCAGAGATGGGCAGGCCACCGGGTTT

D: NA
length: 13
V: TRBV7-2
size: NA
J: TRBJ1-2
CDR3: CASSLGAPYGYTF
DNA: TGTGCCAGCAGCTTAGGGGCCCCCTATGGCTACACCTTC

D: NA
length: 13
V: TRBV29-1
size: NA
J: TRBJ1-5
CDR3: CSVAPTGNQPQHF
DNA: TGCAGCGTTGCCCCAACAGGGAATCAGCCCCAGCATTTT

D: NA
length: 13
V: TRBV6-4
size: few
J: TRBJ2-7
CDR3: CASSDRGSYEQYF
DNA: TGTGCCAGCAGTGACCGGGGTTCCTACGAGCAGTACTTC

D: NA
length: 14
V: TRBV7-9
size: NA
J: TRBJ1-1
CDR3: CASSLLGLNTEAFF
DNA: TGTGCCAGCAGCTTATTAGGCCTGAACACTGAAGCTTTCTTT

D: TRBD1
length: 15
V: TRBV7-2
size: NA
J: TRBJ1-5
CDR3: CASSLGQGNNQPQHF
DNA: TGTGCCAGCAGCTTAGGACAGGGGAACAATCAGCCCCAGCATTTT

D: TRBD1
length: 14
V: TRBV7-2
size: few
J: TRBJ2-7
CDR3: CASSQQGVVYEQYF
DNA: TGTGCCAGCAGCCAACAGGGGGTGGTGTACGAGCAGTACTTC

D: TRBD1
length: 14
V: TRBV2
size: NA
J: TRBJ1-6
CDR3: CASRIGTDNSPLHF
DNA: TGTGCCAGCAGGATCGGGACAGATAATTCACCCCTCCACTTT

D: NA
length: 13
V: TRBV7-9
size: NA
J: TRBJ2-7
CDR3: CASSLGSDYEQYF
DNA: TGTGCCAGCAGCTTAGGGTCGGACTACGAGCAGTACTTC

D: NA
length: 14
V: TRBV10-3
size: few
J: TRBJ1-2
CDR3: CAISEGGQNYGYTF
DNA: TGTGCCATCAGCGAGGGGGGACAAAACTATGGCTACACCTTC

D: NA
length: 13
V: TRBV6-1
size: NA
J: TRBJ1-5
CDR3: CASSPRTAQPQHF
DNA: TGTGCCAGCAGTCCTCGGACAGCTCAGCCCCAGCATTTT

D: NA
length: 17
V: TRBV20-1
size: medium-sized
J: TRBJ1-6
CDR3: CSARNLGTAGNNSPLHF
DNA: TGCAGTGCTAGAAATCTGGGGACGGCGGGGAATAATTCACCCCTCCACTTT

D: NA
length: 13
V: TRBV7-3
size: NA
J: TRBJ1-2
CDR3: CASTKRGDYGYTF
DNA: TGTGCCAGCACCAAACGGGGAGACTATGGCTACACCTTC

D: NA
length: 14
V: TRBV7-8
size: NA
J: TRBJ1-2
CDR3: CASSPPPGSYGYTF
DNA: TGTGCCAGCAGCCCCCCCCCAGGGTCCTATGGCTACACCTTC

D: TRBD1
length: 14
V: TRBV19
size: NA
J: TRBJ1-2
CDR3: CASSLAGGSGGYTF
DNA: TGTGCCAGTAGTCTTGCAGGGGGGTCCGGTGGCTACACCTTC

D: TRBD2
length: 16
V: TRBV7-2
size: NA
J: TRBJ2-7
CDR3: CASSSEGRGYSYEQYF
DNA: TGTGCCAGCAGCTCCGAAGGGCGGGGGTACTCCTACGAGCAGTACTTC

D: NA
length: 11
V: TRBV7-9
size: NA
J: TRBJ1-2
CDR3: CASSALWGYTF
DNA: TGTGCCAGCAGCGCCCTTTGGGGCTACACCTTC

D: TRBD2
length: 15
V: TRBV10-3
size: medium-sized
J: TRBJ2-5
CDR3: CAISEGLAGGETQYF
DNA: TGTGCCATCAGTGAGGGACTAGCGGGGGGGGAGACCCAGTACTTC

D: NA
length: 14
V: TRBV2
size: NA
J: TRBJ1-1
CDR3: CASSEALWGAEAFF
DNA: TGTGCCAGCAGTGAAGCGCTTTGGGGTGCTGAAGCTTTCTTT

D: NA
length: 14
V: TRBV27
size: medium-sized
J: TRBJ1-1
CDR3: CASRIQGMNTEAFF
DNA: TGTGCCAGCAGAATACAGGGTATGAACACTGAAGCTTTCTTT